These T cell receptor beta chains were read from a single sample in a study of cytomegalovirus exposure and HLA in healthy donors. Profiled with immunoSEQ multiplex PCR; TCRdb holds only in-frame clones, not every one. The sample has 98,000 or so clones; roughly 80% are singletons. The sequenced sample consisted of PBMCs. These receptors all stem from a man aged 60 to 75 in good health and CMV-seropositive. The CDR3 runs from the conserved cysteine through the conserved F or W. The D gene is left open where the match is weak. Only some rows state a clone size, as once, few, many or a class for expanded clones.

.,.,TRBV12-5,TRBJ2-4,CASGLVSAGEAKNIQYF,TGTGCTAGTGGTTTGGTATCGGCAGGGGAGGCCAAAAACATTCAGTACTTC
.,.,TRBV6-5,TRBJ1-5,CASKGDYQPQHF,TGTGCCAGCAAAGGGGATTATCAGCCCCAGCATTTT
once,TRBD2,TRBV9,TRBJ2-2,CASSVSGGLAANTGELFF,TGTGCCAGCAGCGTAAGCGGGGGACTAGCGGCGAACACCGGGGAGCTGTTTTTT
.,.,TRBV9,TRBJ1-6,CASSGPGKYSPLHF,TGTGCCAGCAGCGGTCCCGGGAAGTATTCACCCCTCCACTTT
.,.,TRBV7-2,TRBJ2-1,CASSPSDEQFF,TGTGCCAGCAGCCCGAGCGATGAGCAGTTCTTC
.,TRBD1,TRBV19,TRBJ1-1,CASSIRGTGPKNTEAFF,TGTGCCAGTAGTATTAGGGGGACAGGCCCTAAGAACACTGAAGCTTTCTTT
.,.,TRBV11-2,TRBJ2-3,CASSLDSRDTQYF,TGTGCCAGCAGCTTAGACTCCCGAGATACGCAGTATTTT
few,.,TRBV6-1,TRBJ1-5,CASSERRGQPQHF,TGTGCCAGCAGTGAACGAAGGGGGCAGCCCCAGCATTTT
.,TRBD1,TRBV19,TRBJ2-6,CASTQRRQGPSGANVLTF,TGTGCCAGTACCCAGAGAAGACAGGGCCCCTCTGGGGCCAACGTCCTGACTTTC
.,.,TRBV7-9,TRBJ2-2,CASSLLGVVSTGELFF,TGTGCCAGCAGTCTCCTGGGAGTAGTTAGCACCGGGGAGCTGTTTTTT
.,.,TRBV7-9,TRBJ1-4,CASSLAQMVGWMFF,TGTGCCAGCAGCTTAGCGCAAATGGTGGGCTGGATGTTTTTT
.,TRBD2,TRBV4-1,TRBJ2-1,CASSQDRGGGYNEQFF,TGCGCCAGCAGCCAAGATCGCGGGGGGGGATACAATGAGCAGTTCTTC
.,.,TRBV7-9,TRBJ2-3,CSSSLTGQTFRTDTQYF,TGTTCCAGCAGCTTAACAGGACAGACCTTTCGCACAGATACGCAGTATTTT
.,TRBD1,TRBV28,TRBJ2-7,CASTHYPGTGSYEQYF,TGTGCCAGCACCCATTACCCCGGGACAGGGTCCTACGAGCAGTACTTC
.,.,TRBV19,TRBJ1-1,CASGGLMNTEAFF,TGTGCCAGTGGGGGCCTCATGAACACTGAAGCTTTCTTT
.,.,TRBV5-1,TRBJ2-1,CASALRVANEQFF,TGCGCCAGCGCCCTCAGGGTGGCAAATGAGCAGTTCTTC
.,.,TRBV29-1,TRBJ2-7,CSVARVGPYEQYF,TGCAGCGTCGCCAGGGTAGGGCCCTACGAGCAGTACTTC
.,TRBD1,TRBV7-2,TRBJ1-1,CASSLATGGTEAFF,TGTGCCAGCAGCTTAGCTACAGGGGGCACTGAAGCTTTCTTT
.,TRBD2,TRBV6-5,TRBJ2-2,CASSWNSGGESGELFF,TGTGCCAGCAGTTGGAATAGCGGGGGGGAGAGCGGGGAGCTGTTTTTT
.,TRBD1,TRBV7-7,TRBJ2-3,CASSTGGLDTQYF,TGTGCTAGCAGCACAGGGGGTTTAGATACGCAGTATTTT
once,.,TRBV9,TRBJ2-3,CASSPGTFRTDTQYF,TGTGCCAGCAGCCCCGGGACTTTCCGCACAGATACGCAGTATTTT
.,.,TRBV7-9,TRBJ2-2,CSSSFPPPREVGELFF,TGTTCCAGCAGCTTTCCACCCCCGAGGGAGGTGGGGGAGCTGTTTTTT
few,.,TRBV6-1,TRBJ2-2,CASSEIRGLGRNTGELFF,TGTGCCAGCAGTGAAATCCGGGGATTGGGCAGAAACACCGGGGAGCTGTTTTTT
.,.,TRBV20-1,TRBJ2-1,CSARWREQFF,TGCAGTGCTAGGTGGAGGGAGCAGTTCTTC
.,TRBD2,TRBV11-3,TRBJ2-1,CASSLEAGGGYEQFF,TGTGCCAGCAGCTTAGAAGCGGGGGGCGGTTATGAGCAGTTCTTC
.,.,TRBV7-8,TRBJ1-5,CASSRGGRDSNQPQHF,TGTGCCAGCAGCCGAGGAGGGAGGGATAGCAATCAGCCCCAGCATTTT
.,TRBD2,TRBV29-1,TRBJ2-5,CSVEARTSDTQYF,TGCAGCGTTGAAGCCAGGACTAGCGATACCCAGTACTTC
.,.,TRBV2,TRBJ1-5,CASSARSTSNQPQHF,TGTGCCAGCAGTGCGAGAAGTACTAGCAATCAGCCCCAGCATTTT
.,.,TRBV5-1,TRBJ1-4,CASSLGTPTNEKLFF,TGCGCCAGCAGCTTGGGAACTCCAACTAATGAAAAACTGTTTTTT
few,TRBD2,TRBV4-3,TRBJ2-2,CASSQGLYGELFF,TGCGCCAGCAGCCAGGGACTATACGGGGAGCTGTTTTTT
.,TRBD1,TRBV5-1,TRBJ1-4,CASSPGDREDEKLFF,TGCGCCAGCAGCCCGGGGGACAGGGAAGATGAAAAACTGTTTTTT
.,.,TRBV15,TRBJ2-2,CATSPRTKAGELFF,TGTGCCACCAGCCCACGGACTAAGGCCGGGGAGCTGTTTTTT
.,.,TRBV19,TRBJ1-5,CASWTRQANQPQHF,TGTGCCAGTTGGACTCGACAGGCGAATCAGCCCCAGCATTTT
few,.,TRBV6-5,TRBJ1-5,CASSYSWAAQPQHF,TGTGCCAGCAGTTACAGTTGGGCAGCTCAGCCCCAGCATTTT
.,.,TRBV5-4,TRBJ2-3,CASRRDLIVTDTQYF,TGTGCCAGCAGGCGGGACCTTATCGTAACAGATACGCAGTATTTT
.,.,TRBV7-9,TRBJ1-3,CSSRGRGVPGNTIYF,TGTTCCAGCAGAGGGCGGGGGGTGCCTGGAAACACCATATATTTT
.,TRBD1,TRBV7-9,TRBJ2-5,CSSSLEGQGAFTKTQYF,TGTTCCAGCAGCTTAGAGGGACAGGGGGCTTTTACGAAGACCCAGTACTTC
.,TRBD1,TRBV19,TRBJ1-1,CASSIGRGREDTEAFF,TGTGCCAGTAGTATCGGGAGGGGGCGCGAGGATACTGAAGCTTTCTTT
once,.,TRBV4-3,TRBJ2-7,CASSHGVSDSSSYEQYF,TGCGCCAGCAGCCATGGAGTCTCGGACTCCTCCTCCTACGAGCAGTACTTC
few,.,TRBV2,TRBJ2-2,CASLGSLNTGELFF,TGTGCCAGCCTCGGGTCCTTGAACACCGGGGAGCTGTTTTTT
.,.,TRBV6-9,TRBJ1-4,CASSYLNSGARTNEKLFF,TGTGCCAGCAGTTACCTTAATTCTGGGGCGAGGACTAATGAAAAACTGTTTTTT
.,.,TRBV27,TRBJ1-6,CASGRAGEHSPLHF,TGTGCCAGCGGCCGCGCGGGGGAGCACTCACCCCTCCACTTT
.,TRBD1,TRBV7-9,TRBJ2-2,CASSQGASNTGELFF,TGTGCCAGCAGCCAGGGGGCTTCCAACACCGGGGAGCTGTTTTTT